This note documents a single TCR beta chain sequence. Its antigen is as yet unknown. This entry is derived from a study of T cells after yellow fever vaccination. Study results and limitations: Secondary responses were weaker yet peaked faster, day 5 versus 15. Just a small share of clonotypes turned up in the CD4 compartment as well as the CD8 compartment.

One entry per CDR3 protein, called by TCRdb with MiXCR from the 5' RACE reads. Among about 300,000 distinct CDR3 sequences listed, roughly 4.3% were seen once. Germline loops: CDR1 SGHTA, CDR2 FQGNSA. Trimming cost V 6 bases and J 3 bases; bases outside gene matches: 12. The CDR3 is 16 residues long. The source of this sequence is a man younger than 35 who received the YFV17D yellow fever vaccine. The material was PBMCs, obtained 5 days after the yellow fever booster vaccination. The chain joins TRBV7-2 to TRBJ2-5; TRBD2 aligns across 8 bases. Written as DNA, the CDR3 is TGTGCCAGCAGTACGATTAGGGTAGCGGGGAAAGAGACCCAGTACTTC. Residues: CASSTIRVAGKETQYF.